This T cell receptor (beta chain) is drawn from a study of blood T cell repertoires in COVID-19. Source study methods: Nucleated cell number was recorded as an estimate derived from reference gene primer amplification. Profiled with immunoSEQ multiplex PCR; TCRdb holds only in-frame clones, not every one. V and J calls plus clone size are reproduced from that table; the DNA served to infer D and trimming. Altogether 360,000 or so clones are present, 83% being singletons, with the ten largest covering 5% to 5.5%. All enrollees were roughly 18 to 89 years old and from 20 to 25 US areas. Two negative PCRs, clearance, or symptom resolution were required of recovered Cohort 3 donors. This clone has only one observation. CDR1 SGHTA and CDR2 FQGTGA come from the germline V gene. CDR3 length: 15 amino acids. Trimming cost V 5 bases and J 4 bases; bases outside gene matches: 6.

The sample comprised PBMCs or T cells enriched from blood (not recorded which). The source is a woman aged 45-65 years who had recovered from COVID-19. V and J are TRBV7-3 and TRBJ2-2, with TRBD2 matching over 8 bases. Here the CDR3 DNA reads TGTGCCAGCAGCCTCGACGGGAGGGTCACCGGGGAGCTGTTTTTT. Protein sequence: CASSLDGRVTGELFF.